The 8 T cell receptor beta chains reported below all come from one sample, sequenced in a study of blood T cell repertoires in COVID-19 (dated by TCRdb to the early 2020s). Preparation of the library involved the immunoSEQ multiplex PCR assay. The clones in this table, taken by TCRdb from immuneACCESS, are in-frame only. Not every clone is retained; where verified, under half of the shortfall comes from an unresolved V gene, and the cause of the rest is unknown. The sample contains about 330,000 clones, 88% of them found a single time. The ten largest clones capture under 6% of the sample. Material for sequencing was PBMCs or T cells enriched from blood (not recorded which). The receptors shown here come from a man aged 25-40 years who had recovered from COVID-19.

The chain recombines TRBV7-9 with TRBJ1-1; D is undetermined. This CDR3 is built from 15 residues. The germline gives CDR1 SEHNR, CDR2 FQNEAQ (reference sequence). Trimming removed 5 bases at V and 1 base at J, with 14 bases between. The CDR3 protein is CASSDPGVGNTEAFF. The CDR3, as DNA: TGTGCCAGCAGCGACCCCGGGGTCGGGAACACTGAAGCTTTCTTT.

This chain uses TRBV9 with TRBJ1-4, with 8 bases lining up with TRBD1. The CDR3 is made up of 14 amino acids. CDR1 SGDLS and CDR2 YYNGEE come from the germline V gene. V shed 3 bases and J 6 bases; nucleotides not matched to a gene: 4. The chain's CDR3 is CASSAYRGDEKLFF. In nucleotides, the CDR3 is TGTGCCAGCAGCGCGTACAGGGGGGATGAAAAACTGTTTTTT.

This clone was counted a few times. This chain links TRBV5-6 with TRBJ1-5, with 11 bases aligning to TRBD1. The CDR3 sequence is 16 residues long. V gave up 3 bases and J gave up 7 bases; unmatched junction bases: 9. The germline V gene encodes CDR1 SGHDT and CDR2 YYEEEE. The CDR3 DNA reads as TGTGCCAGCAGCTGGGGTGGACAGGGGGCGAGGCAGCCCCAGCATTTT. Protein sequence: CASSWGGQGARQPQHF.

The chain is built from TRBV2 and TRBJ1-1; D gene ambiguous. The CDR3 sequence is 11 residues long. The V end was cut by 7 bases, the J end by 3 bases, with 6 bases between. Germline V gives CDR1 SNHLY, CDR2 FYNNEI. The CDR3 here is CASKIDTEAFF. CDR3 coding DNA: TGTGCCAGCAAAATCGACACTGAAGCTTTCTTT.

The gene calls are TRBV15 and TRBJ2-1; unclear D gene. This CDR3 region has 14 residues. Germline CDR1 LNHNV, CDR2 YYDKDF (reference sequence). The ends were cut back, 0 bases at V and 10 bases at J, with 13 bases in the middle. The CDR3 here is CATSRDWPPGEQFF. DNA of the CDR3: TGTGCCACCAGCAGAGATTGGCCCCCAGGCGAGCAGTTCTTC.

V and J are TRBV4-1 and TRBJ2-3; 7 bases map to TRBD2. Trimming took 5 bases from V and 4 from J; bases not matched to a gene: 12. This CDR3 spans 16 amino acids. Per the germline V gene, CDR1 is MGHRA and CDR2 is YSYEKL. Here the CDR3 DNA reads TGCGCCAGCAGCATCGTCGGGGGGTTGGTTGCAGATACGCAGTATTTT. This gives the protein CASSIVGGLVADTQYF.

The chain carries TRBV12-3 or TRBV12-4 and TRBJ2-5, with D unclear. This CDR3 spans 13 amino acids. Trimming removed 1 base at V and 2 bases at J, with 5 bases between. This CDR3 is CASSLVSQETQYF. CDR3 coding DNA: TGTGCCAGCAGTTTAGTGTCTCAAGAGACCCAGTACTTC.

The CDR3 DNA sequence: TGCGCCAGCAGCTTGGCCCAATCATACACAGGGTCCTACGAGCAGTACTTC. It yields the protein CASSLAQSYTGSYEQYF. This chain joins TRBV5-1 and TRBJ2-7, with TRBD1 as a possible D gene (6 bases). CDR1 is SGHRS, CDR2 YFSETQ, per germline. V lost 0 bases and J 1 base, leaving 17 bases between the germline ends. The CDR3 totals 17 residues.